Listed here are 8 T cell receptor beta chains from one sample, sequenced in a study of OX40 agonist ivuxolimab in advanced cancers. Data came from immunoSEQ multiplex PCR; TCRdb stores just in-frame clones and leaves some out. Among roughly 67,000 clones listed, roughly 91% were seen once. Sample: CD4+ or CD8+ T cells sorted from blood, taken in a trial of the OX40 agonist ivuxolimab. These receptors were taken from an adult with an advanced solid tumor such as melanoma, head and neck, liver or kidney cancer.

This chain connects TRBV11-3 to TRBJ2-3; no clear D. Germline V gene data show CDR1 as SGHNT and CDR2 as YENEEA. V was trimmed by 1 base and J by 3 bases, leaving 5 bases between them. This CDR3 comprises 13 residues. CDR3 DNA: TGTGCCAGCAGCTTAGTTTGGACAGATACGCAGTATTTT. It is translated as CASSLVWTDTQYF.

V usage is TRBV5-1 and J usage is TRBJ1-2; 11 bases match TRBD1. The CDR3 is 15 residues long. The V segment lost 5 bases and the J segment 4 bases; nucleotides outside the gene matches: 7. Per the germline V gene, CDR1 is SGHRS and CDR2 is YFSETQ. The CDR3 here is CASRVGTGGSYGYTF. CDR3 DNA: TGCGCCAGCAGGGTGGGGACAGGGGGTAGCTATGGCTACACCTTC.

The V and J genes are TRBV6-5 and TRBJ1-5; TRBD1 aligns across 7 bases. The germline CDR1 and CDR2 sequences are MNHEY and SVGAGI. The CDR3 has 14 residues. V shed 0 bases, J shed 8 bases, and the junction held 4 bases outside the gene matches. The CDR3 nucleotides are TGTGCCAGCAGTTACTCAGGGGGCCCCGAGCCCCAGCATTTT. Amino acid sequence: CASSYSGGPEPQHF.

The rearrangement links TRBV5-8 to TRBJ2-2, with unresolved D. The CDR3 is 16 amino acids. CDR1 is SGHTS, CDR2 YDEGEE, per germline. Trimming shortened V by 1 base and J by 2 bases, and 12 bases separated the two germline ends. CDR3 sequence reads: CASSLYRAVNTGELFF. The DNA of the CDR3 is TGTGCCAGCAGCTTGTATCGGGCGGTCAACACCGGGGAGCTGTTTTTT. Full variable domain (outside the CDR3, taken from reference TRBV5-8 and TRBJ2-2): EAGVTQSPTHLIKTRGQQATLRCSPISGHTSVYWYQQALGLGLQFLLWYDEGEERNRGNFPPRFSGRQFPNYSSELNVNALELEDSALYLCASSLYRAVNTGELFFGEGSRLTVL.

The rearrangement links TRBV19 to TRBJ1-2; D is possibly TRBD1 (5 bases). Germline V gene sequence: CDR1 LNHDA, CDR2 SQIVND (reference sequence). With 6 bases removed from V and 5 bases from J, the gap between germline ends came to 13 bases. This CDR3 is 13 amino acids long. The CDR3 loop reads CASREGRYYGYTF. The CDR3 bases are TGTGCCAGTAGAGAGGGACGGTATTATGGCTACACCTTC. Variable domain in full (rest from reference TRBV19 and TRBJ1-2): DGGITQSPKYLFRKEGQNVTLSCEQNLNHDAMYWYRQDPGQGLRLIYYSQIVNDFQKGDIAEGYSVSREKKESFPLTVTSAQKNPTAFYLCASREGRYYGYTFGSGTRLTVV.

The rearrangement joins TRBV7-2 to TRBJ2-7; 8 positions agree with TRBD2. This CDR3 is built from 17 residues. Germline lookup yields CDR1 SGHTA and CDR2 FQGNSA. V trimming: 5 bases; J trimming: 2 bases; junction bases outside the gene matches: 14. The CDR3 spells CASSLGSQRGTPYEQYF. The CDR3 region has the DNA TGTGCCAGCAGCCTAGGGTCACAGCGGGGGACCCCCTACGAGCAGTACTTC.

The J gene is TRBJ2-1, the V gene TRBV5-5; no reliable D call. Trimming stripped 2 bases from V and 8 bases from J, with 17 bases between. This CDR3 has 15 residues. Germline V gene sequence: CDR1 SGHKS, CDR2 YYEKEE (reference sequence). CDR3 nucleotide sequence: TGTGCCAGCAGCTTTGGTGTGGCCGAGGCGTATGAGCAGTTCTTC. Protein sequence: CASSFGVAEAYEQFF.

DNA of the CDR3: TGTGCCAGCAGTTACTCTACAGGGGGCCGGGAGACCCAGTACTTC. Translation gives CASSYSTGGRETQYF. The chain has TRBV6-5 and TRBJ2-5, with 9 positions matching TRBD1. Trimming removed 0 bases from V and 5 bases from J; junction bases left unmatched: 4. Germline CDR1 MNHEY, CDR2 SVGAGI. The CDR3 covers 15 residues.